One T cell receptor (beta chain) is described in this entry. Antigen specificity is unknown. The time point was: week 23, last vaccination. Each vaccine dose was 300 ug of mutant IDH1 20-mer peptide, with topical imiquimod. Sequencing was performed with immunoSEQ multiplex PCR; in TCRdb, only in-frame clones are kept and a portion is missing. The sample gives about 65,000 clones, 80% to 90% of which show up once; approximately 3.8% is in the top ten. V was pared by 3 bases and J by 5 bases, with 10 bases between. This CDR3 is 13 amino acids long. Germline CDR1 is SGHAT and CDR2 is FQNNGV. This sample is part of a study of a mutant IDH1 vaccine in newly diagnosed glioma. Looking at the study overall: The start of vaccination came 4-6 weeks after radiotherapy alone, or with temozolomide cycles.

Study conclusions and caveats: Vaccine-induced immune responses occurred in 90% to 95% of patients.

Sequenced material: PBMCs, taken from a glioma patient whose treatment included an IDH1 peptide vaccine. This chain connects TRBV11-2 to TRBJ1-2; D is unclear. The clonotype comes from a man aged 30 to 39 with glioma. The CDR3 reads CASSFRQSYGYTF. CDR3 DNA sequence: TGTGCCAGCAGCTTCCGGCAATCTTATGGCTACACCTTC. Full variable domain (rest looked up from reference TRBV11-2 and TRBJ1-2): EAGVAQSPRYKIIEKRQSVAFWCNPISGHATLYWYQQILGQGPKLLIQFQNNGVVDDSQLPKDRFSAERLKGVDSTLKIQPAKLEDSAVYLCASSFRQSYGYTFGSGTRLTVV.